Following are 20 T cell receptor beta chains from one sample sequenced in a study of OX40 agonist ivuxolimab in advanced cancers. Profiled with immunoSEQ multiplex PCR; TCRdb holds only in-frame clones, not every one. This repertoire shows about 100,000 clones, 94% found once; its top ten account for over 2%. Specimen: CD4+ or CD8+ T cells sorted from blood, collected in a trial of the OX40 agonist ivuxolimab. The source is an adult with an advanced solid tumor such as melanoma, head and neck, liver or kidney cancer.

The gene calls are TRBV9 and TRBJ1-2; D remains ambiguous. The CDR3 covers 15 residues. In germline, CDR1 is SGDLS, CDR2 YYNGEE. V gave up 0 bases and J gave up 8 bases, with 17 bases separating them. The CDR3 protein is CASSVGVAALLGYTF. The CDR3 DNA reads TGTGCCAGCAGCGTAGGAGTGGCGGCACTTCTCGGCTACACCTTC.

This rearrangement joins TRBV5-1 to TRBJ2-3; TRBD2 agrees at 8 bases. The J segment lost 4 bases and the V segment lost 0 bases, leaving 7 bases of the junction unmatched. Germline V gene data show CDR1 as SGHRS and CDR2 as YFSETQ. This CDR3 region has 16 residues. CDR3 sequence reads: CASSLEREGLADTQYF. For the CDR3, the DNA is TGCGCCAGCAGCTTGGAACGGGAGGGCCTGGCAGATACGCAGTATTTT.

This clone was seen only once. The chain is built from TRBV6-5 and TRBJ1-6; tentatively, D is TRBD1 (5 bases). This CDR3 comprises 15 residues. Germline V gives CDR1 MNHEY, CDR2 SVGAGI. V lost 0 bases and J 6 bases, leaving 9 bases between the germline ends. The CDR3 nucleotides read TGTGCCAGCAGTTACTCGACCAGGGTTAATTCACCCCTCCACTTT. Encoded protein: CASSYSTRVNSPLHF.

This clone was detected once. For the CDR3, the DNA is TGTGCCAGCAGCGTAGATGCAGGGGGCGGCGAGCAGTACTTC. Translated, it gives CASSVDAGGGEQYF. This chain connects TRBV9 to TRBJ2-7, with TRBD1 matching over 8 bases. Trimming cost V 0 bases and J 6 bases; bases outside gene matches: 5. The CDR3 extends over 14 amino acids. Germline CDR1 SGDLS, CDR2 YYNGEE.

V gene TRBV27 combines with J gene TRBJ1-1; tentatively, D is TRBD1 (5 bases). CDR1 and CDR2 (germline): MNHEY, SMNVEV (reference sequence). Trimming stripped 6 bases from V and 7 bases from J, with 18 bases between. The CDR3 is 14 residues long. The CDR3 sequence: CASRERGEYLEAFF. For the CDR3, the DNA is TGTGCCAGCAGAGAGCGGGGGGAATACCTTGAAGCTTTCTTT.

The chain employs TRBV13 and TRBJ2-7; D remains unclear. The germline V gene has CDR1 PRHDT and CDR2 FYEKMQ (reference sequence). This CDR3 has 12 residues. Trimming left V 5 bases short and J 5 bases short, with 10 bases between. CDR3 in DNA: TGTGCCAGCAGCCCGCGGACCAACGAGCAGTACTTC. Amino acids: CASSPRTNEQYF.

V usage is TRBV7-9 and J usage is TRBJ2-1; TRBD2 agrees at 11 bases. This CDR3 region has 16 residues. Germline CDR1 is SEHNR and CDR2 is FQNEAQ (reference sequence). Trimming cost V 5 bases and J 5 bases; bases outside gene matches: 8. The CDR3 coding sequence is TGTGCCAGCAGCCAATCTACTAGCGGGAGAGACAATGAGCAGTTCTTC. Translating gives CASSQSTSGRDNEQFF.

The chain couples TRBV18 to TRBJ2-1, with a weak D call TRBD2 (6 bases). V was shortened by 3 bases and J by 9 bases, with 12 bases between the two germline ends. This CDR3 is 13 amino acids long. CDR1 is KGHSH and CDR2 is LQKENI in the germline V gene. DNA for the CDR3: TGTGCCAGCTCACCCGAGGACGGGGGTGAGCAGTTCTTC. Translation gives CASSPEDGGEQFF.

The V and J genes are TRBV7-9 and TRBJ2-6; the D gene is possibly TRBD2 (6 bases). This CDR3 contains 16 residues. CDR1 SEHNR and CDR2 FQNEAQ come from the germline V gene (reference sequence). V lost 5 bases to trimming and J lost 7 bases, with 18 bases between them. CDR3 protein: CASSKEGLLVANVLTF. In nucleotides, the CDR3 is TGTGCCAGCAGCAAAGAGGGACTTCTCGTAGCCAACGTCCTGACTTTC.

The CDR3 DNA reads TGTGCCAGCAGCGACACCGACGGGGGACTAGCGTATCCCGCATACGAGCAGTACTTC. Translating it yields CASSDTDGGLAYPAYEQYF. This sequence joins TRBV5-5 and TRBJ2-7; 10 bases are a match to TRBD2. V trimming: 4 bases; J trimming: 4 bases; junction bases outside the gene matches: 20. The CDR3 spans 19 residues. CDR1 and CDR2 (germline): SGHKS, YYEKEE (reference sequence).

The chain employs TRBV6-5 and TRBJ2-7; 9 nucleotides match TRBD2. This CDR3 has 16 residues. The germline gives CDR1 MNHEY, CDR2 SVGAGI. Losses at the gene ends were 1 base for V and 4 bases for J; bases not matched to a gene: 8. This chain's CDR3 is CASSYYSGTSWYEQYF. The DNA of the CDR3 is TGTGCCAGCAGTTACTATTCCGGGACTAGCTGGTACGAGCAGTACTTC.

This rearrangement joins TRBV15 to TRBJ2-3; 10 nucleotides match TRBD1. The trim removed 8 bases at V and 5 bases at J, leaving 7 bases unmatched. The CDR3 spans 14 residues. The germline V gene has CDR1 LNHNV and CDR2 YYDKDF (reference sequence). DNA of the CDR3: TGTGCCACCCTTGACAGGGGGCGTCGAGATACGCAGTATTTT. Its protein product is CATLDRGRRDTQYF.

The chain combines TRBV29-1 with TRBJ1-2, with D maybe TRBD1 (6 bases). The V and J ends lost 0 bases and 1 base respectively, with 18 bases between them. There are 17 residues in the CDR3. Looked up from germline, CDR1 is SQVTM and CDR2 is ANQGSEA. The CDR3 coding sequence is TGCAGCGTTGAAGATCTGGAACAGGGCGTTGTTAACTATGGCTACACCTTC. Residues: CSVEDLEQGVVNYGYTF.

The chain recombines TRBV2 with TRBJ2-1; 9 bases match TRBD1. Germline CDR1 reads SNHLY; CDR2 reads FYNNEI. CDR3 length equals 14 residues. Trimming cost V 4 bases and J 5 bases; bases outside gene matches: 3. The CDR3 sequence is CASSVGTGNNEQFF. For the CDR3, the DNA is TGTGCCAGCAGTGTAGGGACAGGGAACAATGAGCAGTTCTTC.

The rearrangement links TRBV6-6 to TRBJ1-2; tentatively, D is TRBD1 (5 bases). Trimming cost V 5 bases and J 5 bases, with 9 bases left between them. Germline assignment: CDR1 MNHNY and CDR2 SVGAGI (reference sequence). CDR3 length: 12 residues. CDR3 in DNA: TGTGCCAGCAGTACGGGGGGATATGGCTACACCTTC. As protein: CASSTGGYGYTF.

This CDR3 is CASSVEWGAGEQYF. CDR3 nucleotide sequence: TGTGCCAGCAGCGTAGAGTGGGGGGCCGGGGAGCAGTACTTC. J is TRBJ2-7 and V is TRBV9, with D perhaps TRBD1 or TRBD2 (6 bases each). This CDR3 is 14 amino acids long. V was cut by 0 bases and J by 7 bases, with 14 bases left in between. Germline CDR1 and CDR2: SGDLS and YYNGEE.

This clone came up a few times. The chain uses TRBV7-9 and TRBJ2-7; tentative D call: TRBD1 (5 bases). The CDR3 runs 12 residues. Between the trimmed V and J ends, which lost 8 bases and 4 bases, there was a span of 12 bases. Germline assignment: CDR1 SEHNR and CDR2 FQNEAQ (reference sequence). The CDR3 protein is CASSEGAYEQYF. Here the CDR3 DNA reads TGTGCCAGCTCCGAAGGGGCTTACGAGCAGTACTTC. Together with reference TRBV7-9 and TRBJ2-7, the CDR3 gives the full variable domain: DTGVSQNPRHKITKRGQNVTFRCDPISEHNRLYWYRQTLGQGPEFLTYFQNEAQLEKSRLLSDRFSAERPKGSFSTLEIQRTEQGDSAMYLCASSEGAYEQYFGPGTRLTVT.

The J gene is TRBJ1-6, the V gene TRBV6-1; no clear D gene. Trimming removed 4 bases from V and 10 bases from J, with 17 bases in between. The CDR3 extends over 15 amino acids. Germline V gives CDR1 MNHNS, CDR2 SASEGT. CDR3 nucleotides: TGTGCCAGCAGTGGAGACAACGGGTTGAAGTCACCCCTCCACTTT. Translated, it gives CASSGDNGLKSPLHF.

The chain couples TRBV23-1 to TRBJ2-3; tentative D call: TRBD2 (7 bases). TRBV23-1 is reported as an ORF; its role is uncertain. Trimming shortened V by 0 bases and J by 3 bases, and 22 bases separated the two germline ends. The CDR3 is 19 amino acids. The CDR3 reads CASSQSKEDRGAGTDTQYF. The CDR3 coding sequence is TGCGCCAGCAGTCAATCGAAGGAGGATCGGGGGGCAGGGACAGATACGCAGTATTTT.

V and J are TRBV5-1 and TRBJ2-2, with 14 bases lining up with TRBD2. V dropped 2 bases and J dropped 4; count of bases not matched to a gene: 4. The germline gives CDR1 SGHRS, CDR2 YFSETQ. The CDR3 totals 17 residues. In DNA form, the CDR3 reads TGCGCCAGCAGCTTCGGACTAGCGGGAGGACCCACCGGGGAGCTGTTTTTT. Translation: CASSFGLAGGPTGELFF.